This T cell receptor beta chain emerged from a study of CD8 T cells in ankylosing spondylitis. 5'-RACE, quantitative and with molecular barcodes, yielded the TCR beta libraries. Each CDR3 protein is one row after TCRdb ran MiXCR on the 5' RACE reads. Of 390,000 or so distinct CDR3 sequences in the sample, around 20% were seen once. This CDR3 spans 17 amino acids. Trimming took 4 bases from V and 2 from J, leaving 15 bases between them. The germline gives CDR1 SGHTA, CDR2 FQGNSA. Comments on this clonotype: Its matching antigen is unknown.

Findings and limits, study-wide: About 8 highly homologous variants made up a TCR beta motif that seemed to typify ankylosing spondylitis blood.

This sequence originates from a male donor with ankylosing spondylitis. The sequenced sample was blood, either unsorted or a sorted T cell fraction (not recorded which). The chain is built from TRBV7-2 and TRBJ2-6; a weak D match, TRBD1 (5 bases). The CDR3 DNA is TGTGCCAGCAGCTCCGTCCCCTTCAGGGCTGGGGCCAACGTCCTGACTTTC. Its translation: CASSSVPFRAGANVLTF.